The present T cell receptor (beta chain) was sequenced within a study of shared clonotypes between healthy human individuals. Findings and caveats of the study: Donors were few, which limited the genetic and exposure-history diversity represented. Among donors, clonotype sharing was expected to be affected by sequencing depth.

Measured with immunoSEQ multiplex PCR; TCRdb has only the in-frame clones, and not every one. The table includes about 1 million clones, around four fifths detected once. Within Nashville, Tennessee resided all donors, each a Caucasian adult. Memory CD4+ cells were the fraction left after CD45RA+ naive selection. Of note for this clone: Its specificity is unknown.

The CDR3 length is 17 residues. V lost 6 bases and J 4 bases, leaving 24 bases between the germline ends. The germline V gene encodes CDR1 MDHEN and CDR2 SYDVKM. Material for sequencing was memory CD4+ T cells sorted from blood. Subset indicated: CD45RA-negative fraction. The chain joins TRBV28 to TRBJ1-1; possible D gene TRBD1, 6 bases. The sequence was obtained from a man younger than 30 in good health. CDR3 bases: TGTGCCAGCAGACCTCAGGCCCCGAGGGGAGGGGGCACTGAAGCTTTCTTT. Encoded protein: CASRPQAPRGGGTEAFF. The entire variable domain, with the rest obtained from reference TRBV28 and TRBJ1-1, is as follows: DVKVTQSSRYLVKRTGEKVFLECVQDMDHENMFWYRQDPGLGLRLIYFSYDVKMKEKGDIPEGYSVSREKKERFSLILESASTNQTSMYLCASRPQAPRGGGTEAFFGQGTRLTVV.